This paragraph covers one T cell receptor beta chain sequence. The data belong to a study of technical replicates of blood from several donors. Measured with immunoSEQ multiplex PCR; TCRdb has only the in-frame clones, and not every one. The sample has 55,000 to 85,000 clones; about 97% are singletons. The clonotype comes from a human donor in good health. Input material: T cells isolated from PBMCs.

CDR3 in amino acids: CASSYSRDSSFQPQHF. The CDR3, as DNA: TGTGCCAGCAGTTACTCCCGGGACAGTTCCTTTCAGCCCCAGCATTTT. The chain recombines TRBV6-5 with TRBJ1-5, with TRBD1 identical over 7 bases. The CDR3 covers 16 residues. Germline loops: CDR1 MNHEY, CDR2 SVGAGI. Germline trimming cut 0 bases from V and 6 bases from J; bases unmatched to any gene: 8.